A selection of T cell receptor beta chains follows, all from one sample in a study of blood T cells in healthy people across ages. TCRdb re-called the 5' RACE reads through MiXCR, storing one row per CDR3 protein. In the table there are about 1.7 million distinct CDR3 sequences, 28% of which are singletons. Specimen: blood. The origin of the receptors is a woman between 25 and 40 years old in good health. CDR3s include the opening cysteine and the closing phenylalanine or tryptophan. D genes are given only for firm matches. The size field is filled for only some rows; it gives once, few, many or a size class.

D gene,V gene,clone size,J gene,CDR3 DNA,CDR3 protein
NA,TRBV6-1,NA,TRBJ2-5,TGTGCCAGCAGTGATGCGACAGGGAGGAAAGAGACCCAGTACTTC,CASSDATGRKETQYF
NA,TRBV18,many,TRBJ2-5,TGTGCCAGCAGCCCTGTGGAAGAGACCCAGTACTTC,CASSPVEETQYF
TRBD2,TRBV7-2,NA,TRBJ2-5,TGTGCCAGCAGCCCGGGACTAGTTCTTTCGGAGACCCAGTACTTC,CASSPGLVLSETQYF
TRBD1,TRBV28,many,TRBJ2-3,TGTGCCAGCAGTTTATCCGGGACAGGGTTGACAGATACGCAGTATTTT,CASSLSGTGLTDTQYF
NA,TRBV15,many,TRBJ1-2,TGTGCCACCAGCTTTGGAAGGGGTGATGGCTACACCTTC,CATSFGRGDGYTF
NA,TRBV18,NA,TRBJ1-2,TGTGCCAGCTCACTGCAGGTGGAGGAGGGCTACACCTTC,CASSLQVEEGYTF
TRBD2,TRBV7-3,NA,TRBJ2-5,TGTGCCAGCAGGGGAAGCGGGGGGGCAGACAATGAGCAGTACTTC,CASRGSGGADNEQYF
TRBD1,TRBV7-9,NA,TRBJ2-5,TGTGCCAGCAGCTTAAGGACAGGGGCTGGAGAGACCCAGTACTTC,CASSLRTGAGETQYF
NA,TRBV12-3/TRBV12-4,few,TRBJ1-5,TGTGCCAGCAGTAAGGGAGGCGGCAATCAGTCCCAGCATTTT,CASSKGGGNQSQHF
NA,TRBV3-1,many,TRBJ1-5,TGTGCCAGCAGCCAAGTTATGGGAAGACAGCCCCAGCATTTT,CASSQVMGRQPQHF
NA,TRBV5-1,NA,TRBJ2-2,TGCGCCAGCAGCTTCGACAGCAACACCGGGGAGCTGTTTTTT,CASSFDSNTGELFF
NA,TRBV18,NA,TRBJ2-5,TGTGCCAGCTCACCAGTCCTGGAGACCCAGTACTTC,CASSPVLETQYF
NA,TRBV29-1,few,TRBJ1-1,TGCAGCGTTGAAGACGCGAACACTGAAGCTTTCTTT,CSVEDANTEAFF
NA,TRBV11-2,NA,TRBJ2-3,TGTGCCAGCAGCTGTGAGGGGAGAAACACAGATACGCAGTATTTT,CASSCEGRNTDTQYF
NA,TRBV27,NA,TRBJ1-2,TGTGCCAGCAGTGCTTCCCAGACAGGACTGGGGGGCTACACCTTC,CASSASQTGLGGYTF
NA,TRBV12-3/TRBV12-4,few,TRBJ1-1,TGTGCCAGCAGTAGTACAGCGTACGCTGAAGCTTTCTTT,CASSSTAYAEAFF
NA,TRBV7-9,NA,TRBJ1-2,TGTGCCAGCAGCCCGCCCAGGGTAGACTATGGCTACACCTTC,CASSPPRVDYGYTF
NA,TRBV5-1,few,TRBJ2-1,TGCGCCAGCAGCCCCGGGACACCGAAATCCTACAATGAGCAGTTCTTC,CASSPGTPKSYNEQFF
NA,TRBV12-3/TRBV12-4,few,TRBJ1-1,TGTGTCACCGGTAGGGAATCAACTGAAGCTTTCTTT,CVTGRESTEAFF
TRBD1,TRBV10-3,few,TRBJ2-7,TGTGCCATCAAGAAGGGACAGGAGAGCTCCTACGAGCAGTACTTC,CAIKKGQESSYEQYF
NA,TRBV30,NA,TRBJ2-7,TGTGCCTGCGACGGTCGAGGGGCCCACGAGCAGTACTTC,CACDGRGAHEQYF
NA,TRBV29-1,NA,TRBJ2-1,TGCAGCGTTGAGGCCGACAATGAGCAGTTCTTC,CSVEADNEQFF
NA,TRBV28,few,TRBJ1-5,TGTGCCAGCAGTTTGATAGGGTGGAATCAGCCCCAGCATTTT,CASSLIGWNQPQHF
TRBD2,TRBV7-9,few,TRBJ2-2,TGTGCCAGCAGAGGACTAGCGGGAGATGGCGGGGAGCTGTTTTTT,CASRGLAGDGGELFF
NA,TRBV5-1,few,TRBJ1-1,TGCGCCAGCAACTTGCAGGGTGAAGCTTTCTTT,CASNLQGEAFF
NA,TRBV5-1,NA,TRBJ2-7,TGCGCCAGCAAACGTTTGGACACCACGGCAGGGGAGCAGTACTTC,CASKRLDTTAGEQYF